This entry concerns a single T cell receptor (beta chain). Its specificity is not known. The CDR3 runs 16 residues. Germline CDR1 and CDR2: LNHNV and YYDKDF (reference sequence). With V trimmed by 1 base and J by 1 base, 3 bases remained unmatched. Second-dose timings of about 4 or about 12 weeks were pooled. Libraries were prepared by immunoSEQ multiplex PCR; TCRdb keeps only in-frame clonotypes and omits some of them. The data contain under 150,000 clones, under 90% of them seen just once; the ten biggest clones take up 1.5% to 2%. The sample comes from a study of T cell responses to AZD1222 COVID-19 vaccine. Findings of the study overall: Two AZD1222 administrations were followed by greater Spike-specific TCR breadth and depth.

Material: peripheral blood, obtained 28 days after the second AZD1222 dose. This chain links TRBV15 with TRBJ1-1; the match to TRBD1 covers 10 bases. The TCR comes from an adult who received the AZD1222 COVID-19 vaccine. CDR3 loop: CATSRVGQGSNTEAFF. The DNA for the CDR3 is TGTGCCACCAGCAGAGTGGGACAGGGGTCGAACACTGAAGCTTTCTTT. The full variable domain, in which reference TRBV15 and TRBJ1-1 provide the parts outside the CDR3, is DAMVIQNPRYQVTQFGKPVTLSCSQTLNHNVMYWYQQKSSQAPKLLFHYYDKDFNNEADTPDNFQSRRPNTSFCFLDIRSPGLGDTAMYLCATSRVGQGSNTEAFFGQGTRLTVV.